These 7 T cell receptor beta chains originate from one sample sequenced in a study of blood T cell repertoires in COVID-19. The data were produced by immunoSEQ multiplex PCR, yet TCRdb's version contains in-frame clones alone and is incomplete. The data hold 400,000 to 500,000 clones, with around nine tenths observed a single time. The sequenced sample consisted of PBMCs or T cells enriched from blood (not recorded which). The source of these receptors is a woman in her thirties or forties who had recovered from COVID-19.

This chain joins TRBV10-2 and TRBJ2-7; 8 bases are a match to TRBD1. Germline assignment: CDR1 WSHSY and CDR2 SAAADI. The CDR3 is 14 amino acids. J lost 1 base, V lost 6 bases, and 5 bases had no gene match. This CDR3 reads CASRPGQGSYEQYF. The DNA of the CDR3 is TGCGCCAGCAGACCAGGACAGGGATCCTACGAGCAGTACTTC.

The chain uses TRBV15 and TRBJ2-7; TRBD1 might be the D (5 bases). The V end was cut by 3 bases, the J end by 6 bases, with 12 bases between. Germline values: CDR1 LNHNV, CDR2 YYDKDF (reference sequence). The CDR3 runs to 13 residues. The DNA of the CDR3 is TGTGCCACCAGCAGGAGAGGACAATCCGAGCAGTACTTC. Protein: CATSRRGQSEQYF.

This clone has a handful of counts. The J gene is TRBJ2-2, the V gene TRBV18; D possibly corresponds to TRBD2 (6 bases). This CDR3 comprises 15 residues. The germline gives CDR1 KGHSH, CDR2 LQKENI. Trimming left V 4 bases short and J 1 base short, with 10 bases between. This CDR3 reads CASSLGTLNTGELFF. The DNA for the CDR3 is TGTGCCAGCTCACTCGGGACTCTGAACACCGGGGAGCTGTTTTTT.

The chain has TRBV9 and TRBJ2-3, with TRBD2 identical over 11 bases. The CDR3 runs to 16 residues. The trim removed 1 base at V and 1 base at J, leaving 2 bases unmatched. Germline CDR1 and CDR2: SGDLS and YYNGEE. CDR3 DNA: TGTGCCAGCAGCGTATATAGCGGGGGGGGCACAGATACGCAGTATTTT. Translated: CASSVYSGGGTDTQYF.

This clone was counted a single time. The chain employs TRBV7-9 and TRBJ1-2, with unresolved D. The germline V gene has CDR1 SEHNR and CDR2 FQNEAQ (reference sequence). The CDR3 spans 15 residues. The ends were cut back, 2 bases at V and 2 bases at J, with 12 bases in the middle. CDR3 region: CASSLHRQRNYGYTF. DNA of the CDR3: TGTGCCAGCAGCTTACACCGGCAGCGAAACTATGGCTACACCTTC.

This clone was seen more than once but under ten times. The chain recombines TRBV5-6 with TRBJ1-1; no firm D call. Germline V CDR1 and CDR2: SGHDT, YYEEEE. The CDR3 is 17 amino acids. Between the trimmed V and J ends, which lost 3 bases and 6 bases, there was a span of 24 bases. CDR3 in DNA: TGTGCCAGCAGCTCAGCGACCCTCACCGGACGGGAGGCTGAAGCTTTCTTT. It encodes CASSSATLTGREAEAFF.

CDR3 DNA sequence: TGTGCCAGCAGTGAAGCGCCGGGACTAGCGGGAGAGTGGTATTTT. It encodes CASSEAPGLAGEWYF. The rearrangement uses TRBV6-1 and TRBJ2-3; TRBD2 agrees at 14 bases. V was pared by 0 bases and J by 14 bases, with 7 bases of the junction left unmatched. The CDR3 is 15 residues long. Per germline, CDR1 MNHNS and CDR2 SASEGT.